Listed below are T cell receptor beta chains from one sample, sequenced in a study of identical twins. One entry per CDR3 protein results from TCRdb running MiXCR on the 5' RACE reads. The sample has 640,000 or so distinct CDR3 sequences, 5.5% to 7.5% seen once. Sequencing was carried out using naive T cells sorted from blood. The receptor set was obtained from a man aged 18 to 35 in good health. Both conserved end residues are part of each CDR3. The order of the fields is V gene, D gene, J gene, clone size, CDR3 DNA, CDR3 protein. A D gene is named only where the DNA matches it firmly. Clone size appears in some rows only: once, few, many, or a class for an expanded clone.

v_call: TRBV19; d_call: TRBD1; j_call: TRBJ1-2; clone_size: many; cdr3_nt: TGTGCCAGTAGTAGGACAGGGGTGAGGGGCTACACCTTC; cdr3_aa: CASSRTGVRGYTF
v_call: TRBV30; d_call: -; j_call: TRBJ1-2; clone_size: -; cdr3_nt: TGTGCCTGGGGGACGGAAGGATTCTATGGCTACACCTTC; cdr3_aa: CAWGTEGFYGYTF
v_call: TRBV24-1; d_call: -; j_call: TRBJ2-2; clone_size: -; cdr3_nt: TGTGCCACCAGTGATTACTTGCACGGGGAGCTGTTTTTT; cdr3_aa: CATSDYLHGELFF
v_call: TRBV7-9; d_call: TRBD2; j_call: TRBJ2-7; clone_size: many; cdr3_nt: TGTGCCAGCAGCTCTCCGGCTAGCGGGACCTACGAGCAGTACTTC; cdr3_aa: CASSSPASGTYEQYF
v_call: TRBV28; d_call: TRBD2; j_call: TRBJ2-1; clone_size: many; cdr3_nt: TGTGCCAGCAGTCCGTGGGCGGGAGAGGGTGATGAGCAGTTCTTC; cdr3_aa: CASSPWAGEGDEQFF
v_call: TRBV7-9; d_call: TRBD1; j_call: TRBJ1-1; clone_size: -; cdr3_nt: TGTGCCAGCAGCCGACAGGGGGCGCACACTGAAGCTTTCTTT; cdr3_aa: CASSRQGAHTEAFF
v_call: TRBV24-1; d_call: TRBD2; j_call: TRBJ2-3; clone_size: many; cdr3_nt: TGTGCCACCAGTGATTTAACTAGCGGCGTTACGCAGTATTTT; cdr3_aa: CATSDLTSGVTQYF
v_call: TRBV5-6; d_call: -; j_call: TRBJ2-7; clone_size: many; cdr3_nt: TGTGCCAGCAGCGTTAGCGGTTTCTCCTACGAGCAGTACTTC; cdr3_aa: CASSVSGFSYEQYF
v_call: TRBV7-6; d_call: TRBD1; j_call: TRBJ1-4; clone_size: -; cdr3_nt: TGTGCCACCACACCGGGACAGATAAATGAAAAACTGTTTTTT; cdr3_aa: CATTPGQINEKLFF
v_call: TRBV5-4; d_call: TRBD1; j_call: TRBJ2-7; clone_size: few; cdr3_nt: TGTGCCAGCAGCGGCGGACAGGGGGCAACTTACGAGCAGTACTTC; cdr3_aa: CASSGGQGATYEQYF
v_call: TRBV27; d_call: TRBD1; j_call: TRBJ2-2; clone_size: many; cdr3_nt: TGTGCCAGCAGTACCGGGACAGGGGTTGTCCGGGAGCTGTTTTTT; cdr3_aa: CASSTGTGVVRELFF
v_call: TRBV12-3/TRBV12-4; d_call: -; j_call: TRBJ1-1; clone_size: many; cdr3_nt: TGTGCCAGCACCCTTTTTGGCGGGAGGGACACTGAAGCTTTCTTT; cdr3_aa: CASTLFGGRDTEAFF
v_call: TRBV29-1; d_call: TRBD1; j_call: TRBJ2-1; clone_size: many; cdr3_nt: TGCAGCGTTGAATCCAGGGGGACAGACTACAACTACAATGAGCAGTTCTTC; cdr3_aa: CSVESRGTDYNYNEQFF
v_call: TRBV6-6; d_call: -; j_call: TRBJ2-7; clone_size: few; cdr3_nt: TGTGCCAGCAGTTACTCGACGGGATATGGGTACTTC; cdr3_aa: CASSYSTGYGYF
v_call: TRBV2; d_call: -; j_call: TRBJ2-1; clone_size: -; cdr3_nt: TGTGCCCTCTGGGGGGACAATGAGCAGTTCTTC; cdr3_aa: CALWGDNEQFF
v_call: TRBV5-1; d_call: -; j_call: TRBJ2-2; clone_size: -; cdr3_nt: TGCGCCAGCAGCTTAGCGGAGCCGAACACCGGGGAGCTGTTTTTT; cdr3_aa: CASSLAEPNTGELFF
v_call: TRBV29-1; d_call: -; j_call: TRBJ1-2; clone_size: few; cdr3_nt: TGCAGCGTTCGAACCGGGGACTTTAACTATGGCTACACCTTC; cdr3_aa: CSVRTGDFNYGYTF
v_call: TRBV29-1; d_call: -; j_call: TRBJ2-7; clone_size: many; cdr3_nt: TGCAGCGTTGAAACGGCGGGCCCAAACTACGAGCAGTACTTC; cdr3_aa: CSVETAGPNYEQYF
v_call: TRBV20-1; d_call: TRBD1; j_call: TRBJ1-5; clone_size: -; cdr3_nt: TGCAGTGCTAGTCACAGGGGCCGCCCAGCCCAGCATTTT; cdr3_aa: CSASHRGRPAQHF
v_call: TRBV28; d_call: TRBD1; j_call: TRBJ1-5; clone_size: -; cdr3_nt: TGTGCCAGCAGTTGGGGACAGGGGGTAAATCAGCCCCAGCATTTT; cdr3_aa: CASSWGQGVNQPQHF
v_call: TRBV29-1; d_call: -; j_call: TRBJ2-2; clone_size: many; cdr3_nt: TGCAGCGTTCCCGGTCGTACCAGTAGCACCGGGGAGCTGTTTTTT; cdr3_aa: CSVPGRTSSTGELFF
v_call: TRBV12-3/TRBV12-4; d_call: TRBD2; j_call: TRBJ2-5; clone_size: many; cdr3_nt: TGTGCCACCTCTTGGGGGGGAGAGACCCAGTACTTC; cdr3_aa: CATSWGGETQYF
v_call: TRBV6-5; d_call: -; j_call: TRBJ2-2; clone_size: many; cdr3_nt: TGTGCCAGCAGTTACTCTTTTTTCACCGGGGAGCTGTTTTTT; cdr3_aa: CASSYSFFTGELFF
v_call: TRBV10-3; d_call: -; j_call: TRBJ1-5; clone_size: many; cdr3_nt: TGTGCCATCAGTGGGGGGAAAGAGGGAACGGGAGTATTAAGCAATCAGCCCCAGCATTTT; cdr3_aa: CAISGGKEGTGVLSNQPQHF
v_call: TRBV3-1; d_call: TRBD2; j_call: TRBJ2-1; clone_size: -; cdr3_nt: TGTGCCAGCAGCCCGCCGTGGACTAGCGGGGTTCACAATGAGCAGTTCTTC; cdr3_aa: CASSPPWTSGVHNEQFF
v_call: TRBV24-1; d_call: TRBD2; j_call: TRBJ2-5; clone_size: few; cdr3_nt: TGTGCCACCAGTGGGCTAGCGGAAGAGACCCAGTACTTC; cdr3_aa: CATSGLAEETQYF
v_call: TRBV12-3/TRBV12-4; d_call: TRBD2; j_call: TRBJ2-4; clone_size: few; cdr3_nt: TGTGCCAGCAGTATGACTAGCGGGCCCCTAGCCAAAAACATTCAGTACTTC; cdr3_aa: CASSMTSGPLAKNIQYF
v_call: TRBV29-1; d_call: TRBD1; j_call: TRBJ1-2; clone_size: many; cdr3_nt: TGCAGCGTTGCACAAACCCGGGACAGGGATGGCTACACCTTC; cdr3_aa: CSVAQTRDRDGYTF
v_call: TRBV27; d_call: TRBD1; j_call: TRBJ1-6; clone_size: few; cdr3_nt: TGTGCCAGCAGTTTAACGACAGGGTATTCACCCCTCCACTTT; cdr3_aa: CASSLTTGYSPLHF
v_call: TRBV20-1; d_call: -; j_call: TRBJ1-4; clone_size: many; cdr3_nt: TGCAGTGCCACTAAAGAGGGTATGAAACTGTTTTTT; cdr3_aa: CSATKEGMKLFF
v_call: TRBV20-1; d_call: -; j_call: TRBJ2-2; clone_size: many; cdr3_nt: TGCAGTGCCCCCGGTGGGGGGCGCGGAGCCGGGGAGCTGTTTTTT; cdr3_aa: CSAPGGGRGAGELFF
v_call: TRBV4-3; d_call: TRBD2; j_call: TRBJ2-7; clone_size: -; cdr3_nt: TGCGCCAGCAGCCAACCAGGGGGACTAGCGACGGGGGAGCAGTACTTC; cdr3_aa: CASSQPGGLATGEQYF
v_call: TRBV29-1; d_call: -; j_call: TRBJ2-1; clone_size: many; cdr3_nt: TGCAGCGTCGTCCATGGGACCTCCGCCTCCAATGAGCAGTTCTTC; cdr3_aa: CSVVHGTSASNEQFF
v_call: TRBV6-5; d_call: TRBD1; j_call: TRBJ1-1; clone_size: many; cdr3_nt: TGTGCCAGCAGCCCGAGACAGGGGACGGCTTTCTTT; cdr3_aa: CASSPRQGTAFF
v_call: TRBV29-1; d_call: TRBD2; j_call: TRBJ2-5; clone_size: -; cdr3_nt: TGCAGCGTGGAACCTACGGGACTAGGAGGAGAGACCCAGTACTTC; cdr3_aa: CSVEPTGLGGETQYF
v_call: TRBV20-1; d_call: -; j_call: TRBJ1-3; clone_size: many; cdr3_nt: TGCAGTGCTAGTCCGACAAGAGGAAACACCATATATTTT; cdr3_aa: CSASPTRGNTIYF
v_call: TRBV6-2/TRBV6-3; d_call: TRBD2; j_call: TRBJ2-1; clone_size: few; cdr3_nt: TGTGCCAGCAGTGTCCGCCTAGCGGGAGACTACAATGAGCAGTTCTTC; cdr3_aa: CASSVRLAGDYNEQFF
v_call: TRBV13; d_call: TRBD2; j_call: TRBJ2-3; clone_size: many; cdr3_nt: TGTGCCAGCAGCAGCACTAGCGGGAGATGGACAGATACGCAGTATTTT; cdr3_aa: CASSSTSGRWTDTQYF
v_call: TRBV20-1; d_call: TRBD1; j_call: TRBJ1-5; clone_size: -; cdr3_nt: TGCAGTGCCGCAGGGGGTAGCAATCAGCCCCAGCATTTT; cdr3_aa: CSAAGGSNQPQHF
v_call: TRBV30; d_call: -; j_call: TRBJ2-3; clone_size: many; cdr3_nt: TGTGCCTGGAGTGGGGACATCAGCACAGATACGCAGTATTTT; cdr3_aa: CAWSGDISTDTQYF
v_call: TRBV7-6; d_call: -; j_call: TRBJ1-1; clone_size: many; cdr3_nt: TGTGCCAGCAGCACCGGGACAGAAGCTTTCTTT; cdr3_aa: CASSTGTEAFF
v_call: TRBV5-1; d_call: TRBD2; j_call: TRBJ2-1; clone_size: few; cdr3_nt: TGCGCCAGCAGCCCGGGACTAGGGGACAATGAGCAGTTCTTC; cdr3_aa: CASSPGLGDNEQFF
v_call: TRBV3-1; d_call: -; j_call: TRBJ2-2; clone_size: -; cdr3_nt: TGTGCCAGCACCCAGGGGCGGCCAATTAACACCGGGGAGCTGTTTTTT; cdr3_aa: CASTQGRPINTGELFF
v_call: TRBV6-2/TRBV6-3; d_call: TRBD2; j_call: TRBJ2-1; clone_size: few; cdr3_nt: TGTGCCAGCAGTCTTACCCATAGCGGGAGGAGTTATGAGCAGTTCTTC; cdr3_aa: CASSLTHSGRSYEQFF
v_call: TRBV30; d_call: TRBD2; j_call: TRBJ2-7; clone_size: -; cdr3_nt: TGTGCCTGCGTACTAGCGGGGTCCTACGAGCAGTACTTC; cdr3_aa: CACVLAGSYEQYF
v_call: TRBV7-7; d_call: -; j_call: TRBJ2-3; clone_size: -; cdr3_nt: TGTGCCAGCAGCTTAGGGTCGACAGGAAAAGATACGCAGTATTTT; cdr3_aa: CASSLGSTGKDTQYF
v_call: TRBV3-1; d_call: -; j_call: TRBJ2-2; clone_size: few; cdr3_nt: TGTGCCAGCAGCCAAGTCCCCTCAAACACCGGGGAGCTGTTTTTT; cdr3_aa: CASSQVPSNTGELFF
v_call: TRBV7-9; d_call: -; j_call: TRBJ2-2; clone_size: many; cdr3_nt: TGTGCCAGCAGCTTAAGGATGGGGACAAAGGACACCGGGGAGCTGTTTTTT; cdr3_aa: CASSLRMGTKDTGELFF
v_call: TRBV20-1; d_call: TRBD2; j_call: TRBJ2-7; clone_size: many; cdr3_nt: TGCAGTGCTCCTAGCGGGACCTTC; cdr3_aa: CSAPSGTF
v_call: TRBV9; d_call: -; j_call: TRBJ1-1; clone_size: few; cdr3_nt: TGTGCCAGCAGCGTAGAAGGGTGGCTCGGAGGCACTGAAGCTTTCTTT; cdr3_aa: CASSVEGWLGGTEAFF
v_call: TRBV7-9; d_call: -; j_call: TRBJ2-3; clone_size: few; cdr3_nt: TGTGCCAGCAGCTTAGCACGGAGAGCCACAGATACGCAGTATTTT; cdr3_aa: CASSLARRATDTQYF
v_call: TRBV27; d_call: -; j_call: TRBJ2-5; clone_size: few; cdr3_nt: TGTGCCAGCAGTTTATCGCCGGATACCCAGACCCAGTACTTC; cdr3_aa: CASSLSPDTQTQYF
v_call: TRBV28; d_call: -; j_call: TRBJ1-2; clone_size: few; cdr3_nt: TGTGCCAGCAGTTCTCATCCGGACGGTGCTAACTATGGCTACACCTTC; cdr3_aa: CASSSHPDGANYGYTF
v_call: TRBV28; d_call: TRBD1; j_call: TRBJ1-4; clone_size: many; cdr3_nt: TGTGCCAGCAGACAACAGGGGGAAAAACTGTTTTTT; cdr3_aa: CASRQQGEKLFF
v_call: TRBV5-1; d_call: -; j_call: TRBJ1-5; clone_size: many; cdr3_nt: TGCGCCAGCAGCCCTTCCGGGACCATCCTTGGGCAGCCCCAGCATTTT; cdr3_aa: CASSPSGTILGQPQHF
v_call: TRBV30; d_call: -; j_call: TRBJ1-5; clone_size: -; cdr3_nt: TGTGCCTGGAGTCATAATTCGGGACGGAGGAGTCAGCCCCAGCATTTT; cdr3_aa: CAWSHNSGRRSQPQHF
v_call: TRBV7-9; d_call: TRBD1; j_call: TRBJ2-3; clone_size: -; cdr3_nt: TGTGCCAGCAGTCCGGGACAGAGATCCGCGGATACGCAGTATTTT; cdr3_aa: CASSPGQRSADTQYF
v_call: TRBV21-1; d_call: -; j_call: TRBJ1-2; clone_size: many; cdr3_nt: TGTGCCAGCAGCAAAGTTTCGGTACAGGGGGGACATGGCTACACCTTC; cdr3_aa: CASSKVSVQGGHGYTF
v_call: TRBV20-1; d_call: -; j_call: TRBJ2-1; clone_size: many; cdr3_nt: TGCAGTGCCCGATTCTTCTCTCCCCGCGGTGAGCAGTTCTTC; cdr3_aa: CSARFFSPRGEQFF
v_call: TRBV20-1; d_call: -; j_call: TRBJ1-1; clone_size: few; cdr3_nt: TGCAGTGCTATTCCTCGGGTCTCGAACACTGAAGCTTTCTTT; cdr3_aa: CSAIPRVSNTEAFF